Below, 19 T cell receptor beta chains from the same sample are listed, as sequenced in a study of OX40 agonist ivuxolimab in advanced cancers. The table came from immunoSEQ multiplex PCR; TCRdb's copy has only in-frame clones and leaves some out. Counted here are more than 85,000 clones, 80% to 95% occurring once; the ten biggest clones make up about 1.5%. The sample consisted of CD4+ or CD8+ T cells sorted from blood, taken in a trial of the OX40 agonist ivuxolimab. These receptors were taken from an adult with an advanced solid tumor such as melanoma, head and neck, liver or kidney cancer.

The J gene is TRBJ2-1, the V gene TRBV7-9, with a weak D call TRBD2 (5 bases). This CDR3 has 14 amino acids. Trimming stripped 5 bases from V and 4 bases from J, with 12 bases between. Germline V gives CDR1 SEHNR, CDR2 FQNEAQ (reference sequence). The CDR3 reads CASSPLREYNEQFF. The CDR3 DNA reads as TGTGCCAGCAGCCCCCTACGGGAATACAATGAGCAGTTCTTC.

This clone has more than one count but fewer than ten. This rearrangement joins TRBV2 to TRBJ2-2; D not resolved. The CDR3 has 15 amino acids. CDR1 SNHLY and CDR2 FYNNEI come from the germline V gene. V was trimmed by 7 bases and J by 0 bases, leaving 12 bases between them. Here the CDR3 reads CASTRVIANTGELFF. The CDR3 DNA reads as TGTGCCAGCACTAGAGTTATCGCGAACACCGGGGAGCTGTTTTTT.

The chain joins TRBV5-3 to TRBJ2-7; D could derive from TRBD1 or TRBD2 (5 bases each). TRBV5-3 is known as an ORF, though its function is uncertain. The CDR3 contains 15 residues. V dropped 10 bases and J dropped 2 bases, with 22 bases sitting between them. The chain's CDR3 is CASTRHGTPTYEQYF. The CDR3 DNA follows: TGTGCCTCGACTCGCCACGGGACGCCAACCTACGAGCAGTACTTC.

The chain recombines TRBV5-1 with TRBJ1-4; TRBD1 matches at 7 bases. V lost 3 bases, J lost 4 bases, and 3 bases stayed unmatched. Germline V gene data show CDR1 as SGHRS and CDR2 as YFSETQ. The CDR3 sequence is 14 residues long. The CDR3 nucleotides are TGCGCCAGCAGCTCGGACAGGCGTAATGAAAAACTGTTTTTT. Translated, it gives CASSSDRRNEKLFF.

The chain recombines TRBV4-2 with TRBJ2-5; 13 bases fit TRBD2. Trimming at V came to 3 bases and at J to 6 bases, leaving 7 bases not matched to a gene. There are 16 residues in the CDR3. Germline V CDR1 and CDR2: LGHNA, YNFKEQ. Written as DNA, the CDR3 is TGTGCCAGCAGCCAGGAAGGACTAGCGGGAGTACAGACCCAGTACTTC. Translation: CASSQEGLAGVQTQYF.

The V call is TRBV12-5, the J call TRBJ2-1; D not certain. This CDR3 is 15 amino acids long. CDR1 and CDR2 from the germline V gene are LGHNT and FRNRAP. V lost 7 bases to trimming and J lost 8 bases, with 21 bases between them. The CDR3 nucleotides read TGTGCTAGTGCCCAAATCGTAGGTAACATCGATGAGCAGTTCTTC. It is translated as CASAQIVGNIDEQFF.

V gene TRBV10-3 combines with J gene TRBJ1-5; no definite D call. The germline V gene encodes CDR1 ENHRY and CDR2 SYGVKD. V gave up 7 bases and J gave up 1 base, with 11 bases separating them. The CDR3 has 14 amino acids. The CDR3 region is CAIKAVGSNQPQHF. In DNA, the CDR3 is TGTGCCATCAAGGCGGTAGGGAGCAATCAGCCCCAGCATTTT.

The chain joins TRBV6-1 to TRBJ1-2; 7 nucleotides agree with TRBD1. The CDR3 is 13 amino acids. Looked up from germline, CDR1 is MNHNS and CDR2 is SASEGT. Losses at the gene ends were 7 bases for V and 4 bases for J; bases not matched to a gene: 6. The CDR3 is CASTEGTVYGYTF. The CDR3 region has the DNA TGTGCCAGCACCGAGGGGACAGTCTATGGCTACACCTTC.

This sequence joins TRBV5-1 and TRBJ2-2, with 11 bases that match TRBD1. CDR3 length equals 19 residues. Germline V gene sequence: CDR1 SGHRS, CDR2 YFSETQ. The junction had 16 bases not matched to a gene; V was cut back by 4 bases and J by 5 bases. The CDR3 DNA follows: TGCGCCAGCAGCCCGAAGCGGGACAGGGGGTCGGTACCGACCGGGGAGCTGTTTTTT. The encoded protein is CASSPKRDRGSVPTGELFF. The full variable domain, with the rest looked up from reference TRBV5-1 and TRBJ2-2, is KAGVTQTPRYLIKTRGQQVTLSCSPISGHRSVSWYQQTPGQGLQFLFEYFSETQRNKGNFPGRFSGRQFSNSRSEMNVSTLELGDSALYLCASSPKRDRGSVPTGELFFGEGSRLTVL.

The chain links TRBV5-1 to TRBJ2-5, with D uncertain. The germline V gene has CDR1 SGHRS and CDR2 YFSETQ. CDR3 length: 15 amino acids. V lost 0 bases to trimming and J lost 2 bases, with 11 bases between them. The CDR3 loop is CASSLEARPQETQYF. DNA for the CDR3: TGCGCCAGCAGCTTGGAGGCCAGGCCTCAAGAGACCCAGTACTTC.

The rearrangement uses TRBV6-5 and TRBJ1-5; 9 nucleotides align to TRBD1. From germline, CDR1 is MNHEY and CDR2 SVGAGI. Losses at the gene ends were 6 bases for V and 4 bases for J; bases not matched to a gene: 4. The CDR3 has 14 residues. CDR3 sequence reads: CASSQTGGNQPQHF. The CDR3 DNA follows: TGTGCCAGCAGCCAGACAGGGGGGAATCAGCCCCAGCATTTT.

This rearrangement joins TRBV7-3 to TRBJ2-2, with D possibly being TRBD1 (5 bases). Trimming took off 5 bases at V and 7 bases at J, with 8 bases between the two ends. The CDR3 spans 12 residues. Germline CDR1 is SGHTA and CDR2 is FQGTGA. In DNA form, the CDR3 reads TGTGCCAGCAGCCCAGGGAACGGGGAGCTGTTTTTT. Translating it yields CASSPGNGELFF. Looking up the rest from reference TRBV7-3 and TRBJ2-2 gives the full variable domain: GAGVSQTPSNKVTEKGKYVELRCDPISGHTALYWYRQSLGQGPEFLIYFQGTGAADDSGLPNDRFFAVRPEGSVSTLKIQRTERGDSAVYLCASSPGNGELFFGEGSRLTVL.

The chain carries TRBV10-1 and TRBJ2-5, with a tentative D call TRBD1 (6 bases). The V end was cut by 7 bases, the J end by 5 bases, with 26 bases between. Germline assignment: CDR1 WNHNN and CDR2 SYGVQD (reference sequence). The length of the CDR3 is 17 residues. The CDR3 sequence: CASTLQPGHSSWETQYF. The CDR3 DNA follows: TGCGCCAGCACACTACAGCCGGGACATTCGTCCTGGGAGACCCAGTACTTC.

The chain links TRBV19 to TRBJ2-5; TRBD2 matches 8 bases. The CDR3 is 15 amino acids. V shed 5 bases, J shed 11 bases, and the junction held 16 bases outside the gene matches. The V gene's germline CDR1 is LNHDA and CDR2 SQIVND (reference sequence). CDR3 in DNA: TGTGCCAGTAGTTTGGACTTGGCGGGAGGTGGGAGACAGTACTTC. This translates into CASSLDLAGGGRQYF.

V usage is TRBV14 and J usage is TRBJ2-6; D remains ambiguous. Germline CDR1 reads SGHDN; CDR2 reads FVKESK. The CDR3 runs 15 residues. V was cut by 4 bases and J by 0 bases, with 7 bases left in between. In DNA, the CDR3 is TGTGCCAGCAGCCGGACGGGCTCTGGGGCCAACGTCCTGACTTTC. The encoded protein is CASSRTGSGANVLTF.

The rearrangement links TRBV7-2 to TRBJ2-1; possibly TRBD2 for D (5 bases). Deletions cut 5 bases from V and 10 bases from J, with 12 bases between. In germline, CDR1 is SGHTA, CDR2 FQGNSA. CDR3 length: 12 amino acids. CDR3 nucleotides: TGTGCCAGCAGCCACCCTCGGAGGGAGCAGTTCTTC. It yields the protein CASSHPRREQFF.

The CDR3 DNA reads as TGCGCCAGCAGACGGATCATAGAGGGGGATGGCTACACCTTC. Translated, it gives CASRRIIEGDGYTF. This chain links TRBV5-1 with TRBJ1-2; perhaps TRBD1 as D (6 bases). The germline V gene encodes CDR1 SGHRS and CDR2 YFSETQ. This CDR3 has 14 residues. The V and J ends lost 5 bases and 6 bases respectively, with 17 bases between them.

The V and J genes are TRBV5-6 and TRBJ1-2; TRBD1 matches at 7 bases. The junction had 9 bases not matched to a gene; V was cut back by 5 bases and J by 2 bases. The CDR3 is 15 amino acids. The germline CDR1 and CDR2 sequences are SGHDT and YYEEEE. The CDR3 region is CASRVQGVRNYGYTF. CDR3 sequence (DNA): TGTGCCAGCAGGGTGCAGGGGGTGAGAAACTATGGCTACACCTTC.

This clone has just one count. CDR3 bases: TGTGCCAGCAGCTTGGGGATGCAGGAAAATACGCAGTATTTT. It specifies CASSLGMQENTQYF. The chain links TRBV5-4 to TRBJ2-3, with D unclear. Trimming left V 0 bases short and J 7 bases short, with 12 bases between. Per germline, CDR1 SGHNT and CDR2 YYREEE (reference sequence). The CDR3 runs 14 residues.